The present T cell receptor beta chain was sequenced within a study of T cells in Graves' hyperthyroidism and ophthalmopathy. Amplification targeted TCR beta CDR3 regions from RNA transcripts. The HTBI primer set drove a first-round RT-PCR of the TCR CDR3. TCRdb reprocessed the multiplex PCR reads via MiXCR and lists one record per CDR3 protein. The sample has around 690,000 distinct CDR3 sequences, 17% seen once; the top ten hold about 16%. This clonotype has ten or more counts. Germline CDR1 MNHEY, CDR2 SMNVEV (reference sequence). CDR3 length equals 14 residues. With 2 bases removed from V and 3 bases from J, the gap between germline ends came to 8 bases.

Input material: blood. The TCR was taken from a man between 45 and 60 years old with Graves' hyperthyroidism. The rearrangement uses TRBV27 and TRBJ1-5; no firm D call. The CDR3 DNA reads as TGTGCCAGCAGTTTACAAGGGATCAATCAGCCCCAGCATTTT. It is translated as CASSLQGINQPQHF.